The clone carrying this T cell receptor beta chain was seen at least ten times. Time point defined: after trial treatment. Sample treatment: LDRT plus nivolumab, ipilimumab, low-dose cyclophosphamide and aspirin (RACIN trial). Inclusion covered patients whose advanced solid tumors lacked tumor-infiltrating lymphocytes. The sample belongs to a study of low-dose radiotherapy and immunotherapy resistance in tumors. Alpha and beta chains were covered, as first-strand cDNA relied on TRAV- and TRBV-specific primers. TCRs were amplified for approximately 22 PCR cycles with a constant-region primer and V-primer adapter. TCRdb re-called the reads with MiXCR, one entry per CDR3 protein. The table shows approximately 42,000 distinct CDR3 sequences, with 25% to 30% occurring only once. Trimming took 5 bases from V and 4 from J; bases not matched to a gene: 9. The CDR3 is 15 residues long. Germline V gives CDR1 SGHVS, CDR2 FQNEAQ.

The origin of this receptor is a male donor with prostate cancer. Sequenced here: PBMCs, sampled after low-dose radiotherapy plus immunotherapy. The rearrangement joins TRBV7-8 to TRBJ1-2; TRBD1 matches at 8 bases. The CDR3 coding sequence is TGTGCCAGCAGCCAGTTGGGCCAGGGGGCCTATGGCTACACCTTC. This codes for CASSQLGQGAYGYTF.